The source of this T cell receptor (beta chain) is a study of control samples from healthy donors and cancer patients. Using immunoSEQ multiplex PCR, the repertoire was profiled, and TCRdb retains in-frame clones only, with some absent. Seen here are approximately 89,000 clones, about nine tenths observed once, and the top ten hold 20% to 25%. The germline gives CDR1 LGHDT, CDR2 YNNKEL (reference sequence). V dropped 1 base and J dropped 5; count of bases not matched to a gene: 2. The CDR3 has 16 residues. Source material: blood. The V call is TRBV3-1 (or the pseudogene TRBV3-2), the J call TRBJ2-2; the match to TRBD2 covers 12 bases. The sequence came from a young man in good health. The CDR3 here is CASSQALAGGTGELFF. CDR3 DNA: TGTGCCAGCAGCCAAGCACTAGCGGGGGGAACCGGGGAGCTGTTTTTT.